The T cell receptor beta chain described here comes from a study of control samples from healthy donors and cancer patients. Here immunoSEQ multiplex PCR was the method, and the copy in TCRdb shows in-frame clones only, minus some. Of approximately 68,000 clones detected, around 80% appear once; the ten largest clones hold around 14%. Germline lookup yields CDR1 SEHNR and CDR2 FQNEAQ (reference sequence). CDR3 size: 14 residues. The J segment lost 3 bases and the V segment lost 2 bases, leaving 3 bases of the junction unmatched. The sequence derives from a man aged 60 to 75 in good health. The sequenced sample was blood. V and J are TRBV7-9 and TRBJ2-7; 8 bases fit TRBD2. The CDR3 region has the DNA TGTGCCAGCAGCTTAAGTGCGGGAGGCTACGAGCAGTACTTC. It specifies CASSLSAGGYEQYF.